Each of the 4 T cell receptor beta chains below was sequenced from the same sample in a study of blood T cell repertoires in COVID-19. Assay: immunoSEQ multiplex PCR; the TCRdb copy retains only in-frame clones and omits some. This table has roughly 250,000 clones, around four fifths appearing once. Sequencing input: peripheral blood. All receptors derive from a woman aged 55 to 70 with active or convalescent COVID-19.

The V call is TRBV5-1, the J call TRBJ2-5; D is uncertain. CDR1 is SGHRS, CDR2 YFSETQ, per germline. Trimming left V 0 bases short and J 3 bases short, with 6 bases between. CDR3 size: 13 residues. CDR3 nucleotide sequence: TGCGCCAGCAGCTTGGGGTCAGAAGAGACCCAGTACTTC. Its protein product is CASSLGSEETQYF.

The CDR3 coding sequence is TGTGCCAGCAGCCTGACCCAGACAGCCGACCAAGAGACCCAGTACTTC. Protein: CASSLTQTADQETQYF. This chain connects TRBV4-2 to TRBJ2-5, with D perhaps TRBD1 (5 bases). Trimming took 4 bases from V and 0 from J, leaving 15 bases between them. CDR3 length equals 16 residues. CDR1 is LGHNA and CDR2 is YNFKEQ in the germline V gene.

The rearrangement joins TRBV7-2 to TRBJ2-7, with TRBD2 matching over 7 bases. This CDR3 has 15 amino acids. Germline trimming cut 3 bases from V and 4 bases from J; bases unmatched to any gene: 9. Germline assignment: CDR1 SGHTA and CDR2 FQGNSA. CDR3 sequence reads: CASSFGGGGFYEQYF. The CDR3 DNA reads TGTGCCAGCAGCTTCGGCGGGGGAGGTTTTTACGAGCAGTACTTC.

The chain carries TRBV7-8 and TRBJ1-2; 10 positions agree with TRBD1. CDR1 and CDR2 from the germline V gene are SGHVS and FQNEAQ. The junction had 4 bases not matched to a gene; V was cut back by 1 base and J by 2 bases. The CDR3 spans 16 residues. The CDR3, as DNA: TGTGCCAGCAGCTTAGGGCCGGGACAGGGGAACTATGGCTACACCTTC. This sequence encodes CASSLGPGQGNYGYTF. The variable domain in full, with the rest retrieved from reference TRBV7-8 and TRBJ1-2, is GAGVSQSPRYKVAKRGQDVALRCDPISGHVSLFWYQQALGQGPEFLTYFQNEAQLDKSGLPSDRFFAERPEGSVSTLKIQRTQQEDSAVYLCASSLGPGQGNYGYTFGSGTRLTVV.